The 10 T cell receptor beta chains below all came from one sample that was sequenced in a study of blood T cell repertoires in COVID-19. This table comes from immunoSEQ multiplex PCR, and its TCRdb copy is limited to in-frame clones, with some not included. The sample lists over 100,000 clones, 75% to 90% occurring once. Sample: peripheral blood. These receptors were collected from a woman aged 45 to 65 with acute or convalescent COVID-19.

This CDR3 reads CASSISGTQANYGYTF. CDR3 coding DNA: TGTGCCAGTAGCATCTCCGGGACACAAGCTAACTATGGCTACACCTTC. The chain employs TRBV19 and TRBJ1-2, with a tentative D call TRBD1 (6 bases). CDR3 length equals 16 residues. Germline V CDR1 and CDR2: LNHDA, SQIVND (reference sequence). V was clipped by 6 bases and J by 0 bases, with 17 bases between them.

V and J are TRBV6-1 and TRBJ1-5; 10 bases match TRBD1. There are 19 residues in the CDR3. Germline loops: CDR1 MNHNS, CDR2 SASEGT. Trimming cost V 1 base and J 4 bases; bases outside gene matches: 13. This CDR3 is CASSEEGDRGFLANQPQHF. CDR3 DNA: TGTGCCAGCAGTGAAGAAGGGGACAGGGGATTTTTAGCAAATCAGCCCCAGCATTTT.

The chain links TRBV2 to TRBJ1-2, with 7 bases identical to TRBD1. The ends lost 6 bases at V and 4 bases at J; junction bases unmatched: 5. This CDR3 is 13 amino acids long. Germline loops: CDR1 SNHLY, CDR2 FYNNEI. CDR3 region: CASRSGTAYGYTF. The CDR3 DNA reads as TGTGCCAGCAGGTCCGGGACAGCCTATGGCTACACCTTC.

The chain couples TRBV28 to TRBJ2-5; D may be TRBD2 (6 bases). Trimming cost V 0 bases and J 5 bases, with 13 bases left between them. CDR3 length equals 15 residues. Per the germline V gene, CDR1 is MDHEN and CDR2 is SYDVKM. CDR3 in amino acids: CASSLWGGAEETQYF. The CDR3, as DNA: TGTGCCAGCAGTTTATGGGGCGGGGCGGAGGAGACCCAGTACTTC. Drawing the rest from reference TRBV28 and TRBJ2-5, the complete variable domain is DVKVTQSSRYLVKRTGEKVFLECVQDMDHENMFWYRQDPGLGLRLIYFSYDVKMKEKGDIPEGYSVSREKKERFSLILESASTNQTSMYLCASSLWGGAEETQYFGPGTRLLVL.

CDR3 coding DNA: TGTGCCAGCAGCCACCGCGAAGTCGACTATGGCTACACCTTC. This gives the protein CASSHREVDYGYTF. The rearrangement joins TRBV7-8 to TRBJ1-2; no firm D call. V gave up 5 bases and J gave up 3 bases, with 13 bases separating them. The germline V gene has CDR1 SGHVS and CDR2 FQNEAQ. This CDR3 has 14 amino acids.

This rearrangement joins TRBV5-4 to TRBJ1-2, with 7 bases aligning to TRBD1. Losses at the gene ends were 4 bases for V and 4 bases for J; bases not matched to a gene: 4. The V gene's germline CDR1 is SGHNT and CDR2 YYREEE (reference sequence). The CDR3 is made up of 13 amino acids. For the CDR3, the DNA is TGTGCCAGCAGCCCCGACAGGGCCTATGGCTACACCTTC. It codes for CASSPDRAYGYTF.

CDR3 bases: TGTGCCAGCACCCTGGGGGCCGAAATCTCCTACAATGAGCAGTTCTTC. It encodes CASTLGAEISYNEQFF. The V call is TRBV5-5, the J call TRBJ2-1; possible D gene TRBD1, 6 bases. V was clipped by 6 bases and J by 0 bases, with 16 bases between them. The germline gives CDR1 SGHKS, CDR2 YYEKEE (reference sequence). The CDR3 has 16 residues.

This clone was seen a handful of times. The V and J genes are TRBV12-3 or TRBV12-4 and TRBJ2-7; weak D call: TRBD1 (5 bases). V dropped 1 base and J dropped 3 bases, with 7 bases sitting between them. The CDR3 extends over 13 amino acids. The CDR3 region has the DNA TGTGCCAGCAGTTTAGAGCAGGGCTACGAGCAGTACTTC. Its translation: CASSLEQGYEQYF.

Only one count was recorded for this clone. The CDR3 here is CASSSHSDYHNEQFF. In DNA, the CDR3 is TGTGCCAGCAGTTCCCATTCCGACTACCACAATGAGCAGTTCTTC. The chain uses TRBV6-6 and TRBJ2-1; TRBD2 is a possible D gene (5 bases). The ends were cut back, 4 bases at V and 5 bases at J, with 15 bases in the middle. Looked up from germline, CDR1 is MNHNY and CDR2 is SVGAGI (reference sequence). The CDR3 runs 15 residues.

The CDR3 nucleotides read TGTGCCAGCAGCGTAGATTCAGGGACAGGGGGCTACGAGCAGTACTTC. This codes for CASSVDSGTGGYEQYF. The chain recombines TRBV9 with TRBJ2-7, with TRBD1 identical over 11 bases. The CDR3 contains 16 residues. Germline lookup yields CDR1 SGDLS and CDR2 YYNGEE. Trimming took 0 bases from V and 3 from J; bases not matched to a gene: 5.